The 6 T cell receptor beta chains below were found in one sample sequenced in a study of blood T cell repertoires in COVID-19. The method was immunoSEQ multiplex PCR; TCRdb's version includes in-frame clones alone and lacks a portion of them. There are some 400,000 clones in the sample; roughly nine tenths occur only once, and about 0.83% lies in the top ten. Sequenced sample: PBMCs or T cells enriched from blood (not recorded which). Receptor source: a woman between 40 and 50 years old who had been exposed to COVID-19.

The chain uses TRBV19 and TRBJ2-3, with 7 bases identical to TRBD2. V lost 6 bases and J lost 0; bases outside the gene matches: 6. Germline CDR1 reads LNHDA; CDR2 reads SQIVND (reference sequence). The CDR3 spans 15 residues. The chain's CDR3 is CASRLRDYSTDTQYF. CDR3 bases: TGTGCCAGTAGACTCCGGGACTATAGCACAGATACGCAGTATTTT. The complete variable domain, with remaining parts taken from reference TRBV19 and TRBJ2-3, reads DGGITQSPKYLFRKEGQNVTLSCEQNLNHDAMYWYRQDPGQGLRLIYYSQIVNDFQKGDIAEGYSVSREKKESFPLTVTSAQKNPTAFYLCASRLRDYSTDTQYFGPGTRLTVL.

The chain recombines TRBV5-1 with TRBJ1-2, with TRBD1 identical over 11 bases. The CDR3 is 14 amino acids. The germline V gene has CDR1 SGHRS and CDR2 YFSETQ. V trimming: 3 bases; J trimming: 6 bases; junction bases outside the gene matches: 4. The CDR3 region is CASSSGQGADGYTF. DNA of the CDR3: TGCGCCAGCAGCTCCGGACAGGGGGCGGATGGCTACACCTTC.

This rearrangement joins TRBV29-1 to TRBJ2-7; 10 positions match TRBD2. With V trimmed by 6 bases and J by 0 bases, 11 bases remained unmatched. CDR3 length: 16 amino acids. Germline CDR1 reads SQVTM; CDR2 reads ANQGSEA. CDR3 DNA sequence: TGCAGCGTCCCCGGGGTAGCGGGAGGAACCTCCTACGAGCAGTACTTC. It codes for CSVPGVAGGTSYEQYF.

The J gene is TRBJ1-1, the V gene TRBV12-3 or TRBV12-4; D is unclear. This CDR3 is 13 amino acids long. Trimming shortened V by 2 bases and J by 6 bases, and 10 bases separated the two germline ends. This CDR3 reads CASSLSPSAEAFF. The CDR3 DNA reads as TGTGCCAGCAGTTTATCCCCTTCGGCTGAAGCTTTCTTT.

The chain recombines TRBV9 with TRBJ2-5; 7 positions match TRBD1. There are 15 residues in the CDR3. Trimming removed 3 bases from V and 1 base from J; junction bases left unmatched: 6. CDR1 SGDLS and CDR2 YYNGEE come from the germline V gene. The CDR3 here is CASSAVGTAQETQYF. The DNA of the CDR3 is TGTGCCAGCAGCGCAGTGGGGACAGCCCAAGAGACCCAGTACTTC.

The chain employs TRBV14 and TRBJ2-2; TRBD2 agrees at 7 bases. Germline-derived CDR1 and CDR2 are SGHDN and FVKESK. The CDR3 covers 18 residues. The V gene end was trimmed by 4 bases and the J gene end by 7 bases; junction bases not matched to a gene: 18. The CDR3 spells CASSLGQPWAGVDGELFF. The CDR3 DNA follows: TGTGCCAGCAGCCTCGGTCAACCCTGGGCGGGGGTTGACGGGGAGCTGTTTTTT.